This paragraph covers one TCR beta chain sequence. Sequenced by immunoSEQ multiplex PCR; TCRdb stores in-frame clones only, minus some. The repertoire holds more than 250,000 clones, about 85% seen once, with approximately 1% in the top ten. The record originates from a study of cytomegalovirus exposure and HLA in healthy donors. This CDR3 contains 16 residues. V lost 4 bases to trimming and J lost 6 bases; unmatched junction nucleotides: 10. Germline V lookup: CDR1 MNHNS, CDR2 SASEGT. The sequence came from a woman between 25 and 40 years old in good health and CMV-seropositive. The chain uses TRBV6-1 and TRBJ2-1, with TRBD1 matching 9 bases. Sequenced sample: PBMCs. The CDR3 sequence: CASSGTRTGVVNEQFF. The CDR3 DNA reads TGTGCCAGCAGTGGAACTAGGACAGGGGTGGTCAATGAGCAGTTCTTC.